Detailed here is one T cell receptor beta chain. Its antigen is currently not known. These data belong to a study of cytomegalovirus exposure and HLA in healthy donors (TCRdb year 2017). Looking at the study overall: An earlier analysis of roughly 630 of the donors reported 250 to 300 Gb of sequence data and some 120 million unique TCR beta sequences from approximately 180 million T cells. The study used immunosequencing to profile the T cell repertoires of under 700 subjects and linked those repertoires to cytomegalovirus serostatus. The study was designed to test whether signatures of past pathogen exposure could be identified by cataloging public T cell receptors. The study combined high-throughput TCR immunosequencing, statistical association of individual TCRs with disease status, and machine learning to predict cytomegalovirus infection status. Among the roughly 400 genotyped donors, more than 70% belonged to the genetic ancestry cluster associated with self-reported Caucasian donors. In the later analysis, no new phenotypic data were used to find candidate immune exposures; instead, reliance was placed on TCR beta sequences and their occurrence across donors. Every repertoire in the discovery cohort had been generated on one and the same sequencing platform. Both class I and class II loci were covered by HLA typing, at four-digit resolution. Typing coverage differed by locus: A, B, C, DRB1 and DQB1 were typed in roughly 629-640 donors, DQA1 in roughly 500, DPA1 in some 610, and DPB1 in 450 to 480. To decide whether each TCR beta V gene segment behaved as functional or pseudogenic, an earlier analysis of some 600 of the donors relied on high-throughput TCR beta sequencing. A later analysis re-analyzed previously published TCR beta repertoires from several hundred donors and added high-resolution HLA genotyping to study TCR occurrence patterns. On average, roughly 240,000 unique TCR beta nucleotide sequences were sequenced per donor among roughly 430 genotyped donors of the cohort, with roughly 18% of those sequences being non-productive. Around 330 gigabases of sequencing data and 75 million to 85 million unique TCR sequences made up an early release that covered approximately 650 HLA-typed donors. In addition to the first cohort of around 670 subjects, a separate validation cohort of some 120 different subjects was used. In a later genetic analysis, genome-wide SNP genotypes for about three fifths of the roughly 670 donors were used, and that subset was treated as a discovery cohort. Donor age, sex, ethnicity and CMV serostatus were compiled together with the repertoire data. Because of strong linkage in the cohort, roughly five DR-DQ haplotypes were treated as single units for association and clustering.

Libraries were made using the immunoSEQ multiplex PCR assay. A mixture of 60 forward primers for TCR Vbeta segments and 13 reverse primers for TCR Jbeta segments was used in the multiplex PCR. Amplification of the CDR3 region of rearranged TCR beta genes was performed with a multiplex PCR assay on genomic DNA. The Illumina HiSeq System was used to sequence the amplified TCR beta libraries as 87-base-pair reads. The paper's processing steps were these. Across the 670 or so repertoires, a later analysis counted around 80 million unique TCR beta chains, 8.5 million to 12 million of which were shared by at least two donors. A nearest-neighbor algorithm error-corrected the raw reads and collapsed the reads into unique sequences, merging closely related sequences to remove PCR and sequencing errors. CDR3 sequences were aligned to IMGT reference sequences to assign V, D and J gene segments. For a sequence to be retained, at least a six-nucleotide match to both a V gene segment and a J gene segment was required. Rearrangements were classified as productive when the CDR3 lacked stop codons and remained in frame with V and J, and all other rearrangements were classified as non-productive. CDR3 was defined according to IMGT convention as the region running from the second conserved V-encoded cysteine to the conserved J-encoded phenylalanine. The earlier analysis of about 500 of the donors excluded sequences that lacked an unambiguous match to a single V gene segment. In an earlier analysis of 587 of the donors, V segments were called functional above 56.7% productive rearrangements and were called segregating when the between-donor standard deviation exceeded 5%. A statistical classification framework was built to diagnose cytomegalovirus status from the catalog of TCR beta chain sequences. In a later analysis, TCR nucleotide sequences were compared against IMGT/GENE-DB human TR gene sequences so that V and J genes could be assigned. In a later analysis, CDR3 sequences and most-parsimonious VDJ recombination scenarios were assigned using the TCRdist pipeline. In a later analysis, every TCR beta chain was defined by the combination of its CDR3 amino acid sequence and its V-gene family, and reads without a unique V-gene family were dropped. In a later analysis, 550 to 650 highly shared, low-generation-probability nucleotide sequences were removed to address suspected cross-contamination and a sequencing artifact. A later analysis calculated a clonal expansion index for each public chain from normalized within-repertoire ranks of inferred template counts. A later analysis computed generation probabilities with a VDJ recombination model fitted to out-of-frame rearrangements, and checked the results against IGoR. A later analysis scored TCR-TCR, TCR-HLA and TCR-CMV co-occurrence with hypergeometric tests, applying a repertoire-size bias correction to TCR pairs. To estimate false discovery rates, a later analysis permuted the HLA or CMV assignments 20 times. A later analysis grouped co-occurring TCRs with DBSCAN, adding TCRdist sequence similarity when clustering within HLA-allele-positive subsets. For co-occurrence clustering, repertoires with fewer than 30,000 or more than 120,000 public chains were excluded, along with four to six repertoires with anomalous nucleotide sharing. The table was pulled from immuneACCESS by TCRdb, which kept in-frame rearrangements only. Such tables lose some clones; where checked, under half of the loss comes from unresolved V genes, and the rest has no known cause. D and trimming come from the DNA, and the V and J calls and clone size come from that table. The sample's clone listing holds some 130,000 clones. The ten largest clonotypes hold less than 2% of the sample.

The CDR3, from cysteine to phenylalanine, totals 12 residues. The only DNA kept is the CDR3, 36 bases in frame from the first base. CDR1 and CDR2 are drawn from the germline V gene: LGHNA, YSLEER. V lost 5 bases and J lost 4 bases; the stretch between them is 8 bases long. In total, 666 healthy bone marrow donors made up the cohort. At the time of sampling, all cohort members were nominally healthy, though unrecorded immune exposures were likely present. The donor tested CMV seronegative, placing the donor among the approximately 400 seronegative members of the cohort. Each donor provided a peripheral blood sample, and peripheral blood mononuclear cells were used for TCR beta sequencing. Genomic DNA extraction from the blood cell samples was performed with the Qiagen DNeasy Blood Extraction Kit. What the research found in general, with its limitations: At a false discovery rate of 0.05, a later analysis linked around 17,000 TCR beta sequences to specific HLA alleles. In vitro tests confirmed that three of the cytomegalovirus-associated TCR beta chains recognize cytomegalovirus antigens. The classifier was reported to diagnose cytomegalovirus status with high specificity and sensitivity in both the original and validation cohorts. A later analysis found that HLA-associated TCR beta chains were more clonally expanded and had lower generation probabilities than equally common non-associated chains. It was suggested by the authors that the approach could potentially be generalized to other disease states and immunological phenotypes. In a later genetic analysis, fewer N-insertions in productive TCRs were reported among donors in an Asian-associated ancestry cluster than the roughly 700-donor mean. A total of roughly 160 TCR beta chains were listed by the study as associated with cytomegalovirus. A later analysis found that most CMV-associated TCR beta chains appeared HLA-restricted, with HLA associations seemingly driven largely by CMV exposure. Because HLA typing was unavailable for some donors at each locus, only the typed subset was used in association tests. A later analysis reported that several top co-occurrence clusters appeared linked to parvovirus B19, influenza, CMV and Epstein-Barr virus. V-gene and J-gene trimming of TCR beta chains was associated with a missense DCLRE1C variant in a later genetic analysis, and the association was replicated in an independent cohort. Linkage disequilibrium might explain the correlated functional status among segregating V segments, but an unknown experimental factor could not be ruled out. Some IMGT-functional V segments, including TRBV6-2 and TRBV6-3, could not be told apart with the 87-base-pair reads, so those segments were excluded. Strong co-occurrence of HLA alleles, especially DR and DQ, made assigning TCR associations to individual alleles difficult. Because counts were too low, roughly 18 rarely observed V segments, including chromosome 9 orphons, were left out of the earlier analysis of several hundred of the donors. In this cohort, only TCR beta chains were sequenced, and detectable features were limited by the absence of alpha or paired-chain data. In an earlier analysis of a few hundred of the donors, most TCR beta V segments were observed in productive rearrangements about 90% or about 30% of the time, broadly matching IMGT annotations. Sequencing depth was assumed to be roughly uniform across donors in the presence/absence analyses, though that assumption may not hold. In a later analysis, TCR association rates were found to vary across HLA loci, with the most associated TCRs seen for DRB1 alleles and the fewest for HLA-C alleles. For the cohort, immune exposure information was limited to CMV serostatus. The sequencing pipeline was judged likely to have produced a cluster of highly shared sequence variants as a technical artifact. A further reported finding was that TCR beta sequences accurately predicted the HLA-A and HLA-B alleles for most subjects in the first cohort. Most TCR sequences were seen in very few donors, while some public TCRs were found in many individuals.

The chain uses TRBV4-3 and TRBJ2-5; the D region possibly corresponds to TRBD2 (6 bases align). The sample was PBMCs. This sequence originates from a woman aged 40 to 50 in good health and CMV-seronegative. The CDR3 region has the sequence CASSMRGETQYF. The nucleotides read TGCGCCAGCAGCATGCGGGGAGAGACCCAGTACTTC.